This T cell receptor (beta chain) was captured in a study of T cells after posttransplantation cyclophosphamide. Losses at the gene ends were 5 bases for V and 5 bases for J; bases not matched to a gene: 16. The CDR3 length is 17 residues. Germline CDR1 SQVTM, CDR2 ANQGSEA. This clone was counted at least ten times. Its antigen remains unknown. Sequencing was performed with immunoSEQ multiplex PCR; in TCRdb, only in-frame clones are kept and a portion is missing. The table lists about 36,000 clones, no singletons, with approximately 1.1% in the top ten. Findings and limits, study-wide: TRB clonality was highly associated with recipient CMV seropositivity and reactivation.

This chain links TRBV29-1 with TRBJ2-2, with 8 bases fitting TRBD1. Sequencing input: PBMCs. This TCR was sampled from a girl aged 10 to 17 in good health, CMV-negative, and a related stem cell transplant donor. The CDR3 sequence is CSVRDRNRGHQTGELFF. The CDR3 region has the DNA TGCAGCGTTCGGGACAGGAACCGAGGCCACCAGACCGGGGAGCTGTTTTTT.